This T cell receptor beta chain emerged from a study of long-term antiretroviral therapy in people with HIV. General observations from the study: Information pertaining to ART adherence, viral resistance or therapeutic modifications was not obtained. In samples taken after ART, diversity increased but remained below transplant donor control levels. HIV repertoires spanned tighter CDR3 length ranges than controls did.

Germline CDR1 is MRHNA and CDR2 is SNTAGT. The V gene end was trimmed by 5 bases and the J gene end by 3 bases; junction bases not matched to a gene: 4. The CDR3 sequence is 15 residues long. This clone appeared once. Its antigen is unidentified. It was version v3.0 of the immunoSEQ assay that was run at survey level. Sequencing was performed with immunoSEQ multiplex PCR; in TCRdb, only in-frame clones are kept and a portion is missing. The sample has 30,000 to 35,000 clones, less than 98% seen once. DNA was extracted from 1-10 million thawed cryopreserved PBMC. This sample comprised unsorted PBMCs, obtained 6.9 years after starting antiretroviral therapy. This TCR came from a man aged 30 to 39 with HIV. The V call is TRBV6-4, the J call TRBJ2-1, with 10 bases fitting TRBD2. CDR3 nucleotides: TGTGCCAGCAGTTTCCTAGCGGGAGACTACAATGAGCAGTTCTTC. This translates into CASSFLAGDYNEQFF.